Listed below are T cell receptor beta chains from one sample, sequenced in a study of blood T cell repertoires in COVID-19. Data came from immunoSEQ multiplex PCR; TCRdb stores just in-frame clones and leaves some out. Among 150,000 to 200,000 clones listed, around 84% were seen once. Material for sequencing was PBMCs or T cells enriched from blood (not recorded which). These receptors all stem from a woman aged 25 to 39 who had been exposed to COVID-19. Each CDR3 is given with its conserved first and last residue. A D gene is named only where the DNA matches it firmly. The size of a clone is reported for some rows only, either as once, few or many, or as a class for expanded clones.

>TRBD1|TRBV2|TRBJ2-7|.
TGTGCCAGCTATGGGACAGCAGGCTCCTACGAGCAGTACTTC
CASYGTAGSYEQYF
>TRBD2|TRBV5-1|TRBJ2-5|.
TGCGCCAGCAGCCTCGGACTAGCGGGGGGTTGGGAGACCCAGTACTTC
CASSLGLAGGWETQYF
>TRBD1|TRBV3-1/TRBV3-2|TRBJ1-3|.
TGTGCCAGCAGCCAAGACAATAGGGACAGGGCAGGAAACACCATATATTTT
CASSQDNRDRAGNTIYF
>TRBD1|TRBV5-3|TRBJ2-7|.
TGTGCCAGAAGCTTGAAGCGGCTTTTGTTGGACAGGGAAGTTTTCTACGAGCAGTACTTC
CARSLKRLLLDREVFYEQYF
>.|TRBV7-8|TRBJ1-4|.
TGTGCCAGCAGCCCCCTTTCAACTAATGAAAAACTGTTTTTT
CASSPLSTNEKLFF
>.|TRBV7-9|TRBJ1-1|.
TGTGCCAGCAGCTTTGAGGGGGTTTCCACTGAAGCTTTCTTT
CASSFEGVSTEAFF
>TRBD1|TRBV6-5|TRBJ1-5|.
TGTGCCAGCAGGTCCCGGGACAGGGGATGGCCCCAGCATTTT
CASRSRDRGWPQHF
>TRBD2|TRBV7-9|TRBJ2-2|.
TGTGCCAGCAGCTTAGTCCTAGCGGGGAGGCGCACCGGGGAGCTGTTTTTT
CASSLVLAGRRTGELFF
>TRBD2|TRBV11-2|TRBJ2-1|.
TGTGCCAGCAGCTTCGACGGACTAGCGAGGGAGGAGCAGTTCTTC
CASSFDGLAREEQFF
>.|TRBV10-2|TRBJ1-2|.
TGCGCCAGTGGGGGGGGTAACTATGGCTACACCTTC
CASGGGNYGYTF
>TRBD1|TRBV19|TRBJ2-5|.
TGTGCCAGTGCTGGAGGGGGACAGGGGGAAGAGACCCAGTACTTC
CASAGGGQGEETQYF
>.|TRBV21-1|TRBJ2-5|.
TGTGCCAGATCTACCGGGACAGGGGTAGGGGAGACCCAGTACTTC
CARSTGTGVGETQYF
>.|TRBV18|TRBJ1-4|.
TGTGCCAGCTCAAAACAGACTAATGAAAAACTGTTTTTT
CASSKQTNEKLFF
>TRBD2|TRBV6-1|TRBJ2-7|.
TGTGCCAGCAGTGAAGCCTTAGCGGGCCTATCCTACGAGCAGTACTTC
CASSEALAGLSYEQYF
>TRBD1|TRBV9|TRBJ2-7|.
TGTGCCAGCGGCGGGACAGGGGCCTACGAGCAGTACTTC
CASGGTGAYEQYF
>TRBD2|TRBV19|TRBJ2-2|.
TGTGCCAGTAGGACGGGGACTAGCGACACCGGGGAGCTGTTTTTT
CASRTGTSDTGELFF
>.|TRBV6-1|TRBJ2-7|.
TGTGCCAGCAGTGAGGCCGCGCAGGTCGCCATCTACGAGCAGTACTTC
CASSEAAQVAIYEQYF
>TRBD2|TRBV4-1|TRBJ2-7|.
TGCGCCAGCAGCCGCCGAATAGCGGGGGGTGACTCCTACGAGCAGTACTTC
CASSRRIAGGDSYEQYF
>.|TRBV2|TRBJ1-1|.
TGTGCCAGCATAGGGCAGGGAGGAACTGAAGCTTTCTTT
CASIGQGGTEAFF
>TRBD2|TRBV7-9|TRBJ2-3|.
TGTGCCAGCAGCTTTAGGCGGGGGGTCACAGATACGCAGTATTTT
CASSFRRGVTDTQYF
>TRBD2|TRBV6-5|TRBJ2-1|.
TGTGCCACACTAGCGGCATACAATGAGCAGTTCTTC
CATLAAYNEQFF
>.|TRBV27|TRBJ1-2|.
TGTGCCAGCAGTCCGTCCCCAGGGGATGTCGGCTACACCTTC
CASSPSPGDVGYTF
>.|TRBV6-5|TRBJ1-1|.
TGTGCCAGCAATCAACAGAGAAACACTGAAGCTTTCTTT
CASNQQRNTEAFF
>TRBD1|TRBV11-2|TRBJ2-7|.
TGTGCCAGCAGCCCTACCGGGACAGGGGCCTACGAGCAGTACTTC
CASSPTGTGAYEQYF
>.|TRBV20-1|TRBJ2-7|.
TGCAGTGCTAGTGACGGCCGTCAGGACGAGCAGTACTTC
CSASDGRQDEQYF
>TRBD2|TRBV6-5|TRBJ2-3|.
TGTGCCAGCAGCCCGGGACTAGCGGGGGGGCATACGCAGTATTTT
CASSPGLAGGHTQYF
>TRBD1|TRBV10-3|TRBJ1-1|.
TGTGCCATCAGTGAGTCTAAGGGCAGGGGGTTCCCTGAAGCTTTCTTT
CAISESKGRGFPEAFF
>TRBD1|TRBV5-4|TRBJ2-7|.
TGTGCCAGCAGCAAGGACAGGGGGCAGTCCTACGAGCAGTACTTC
CASSKDRGQSYEQYF
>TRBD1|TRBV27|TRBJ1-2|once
TGTGCCAGCAGTTTGGTGCCAGGGGGGTTTAGTGGCTACACCTTC
CASSLVPGGFSGYTF
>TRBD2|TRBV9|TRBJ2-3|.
TGTGCCAGCAGCCCCGGGGGGGGAGGAACAGATACGCAGTATTTT
CASSPGGGGTDTQYF
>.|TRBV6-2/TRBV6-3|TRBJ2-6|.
TGTGCCAGCAGTTACCAGTCTGGGGCCAACGTCCTGACTTTC
CASSYQSGANVLTF
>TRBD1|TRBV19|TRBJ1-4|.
TGTGCCAGTACGGACTTCGGGACAGGGGGTGAAAAACTGTTTTTT
CASTDFGTGGEKLFF
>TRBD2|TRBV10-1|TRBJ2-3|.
TGCGCCAGCAGGGGACTAGCGGGGTTCACAGATACGCAGTATTTT
CASRGLAGFTDTQYF
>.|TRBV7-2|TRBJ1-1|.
TGTGCCAGCAGCTTAGGGGGAGGAGGGAGCACTGAAGCTTTCTTT
CASSLGGGGSTEAFF
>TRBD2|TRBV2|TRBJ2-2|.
TGTGCCAGCAGTGGGACTAGCGGGGGCACGAACACCGGGGAGCTGTTTTTT
CASSGTSGGTNTGELFF
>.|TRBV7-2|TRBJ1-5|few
TGTGCCAGCACCCCATCGGGCAATCAGCCCCAGCATTTT
CASTPSGNQPQHF
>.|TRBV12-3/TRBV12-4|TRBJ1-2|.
TGTGCCAGCAGTTTTACCAGGAATGGCTACACCTTC
CASSFTRNGYTF
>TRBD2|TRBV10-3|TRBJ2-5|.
TGTGCCATCAGTGAGTCGATAGCGGGGGGTCAAGAGACCCAGTACTTC
CAISESIAGGQETQYF
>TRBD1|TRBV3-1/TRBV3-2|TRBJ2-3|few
TGTGCCAGCAGCCTAGGACAGGGCCCCACAGATACGCAGTATTTT
CASSLGQGPTDTQYF
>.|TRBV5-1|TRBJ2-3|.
TGCGCCAGCAGCACTAGACAATCAGATACGCAGTATTTT
CASSTRQSDTQYF
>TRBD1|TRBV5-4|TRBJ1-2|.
TGTGCCAGCAGCTTGGGCCAGGGGGCCGTAGGCTACACCTTC
CASSLGQGAVGYTF
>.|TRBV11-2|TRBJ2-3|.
TGTGCCAGCAGCTTAGACGGGACTCGGTCGGATACGCAGTATTTT
CASSLDGTRSDTQYF